This is a list of T cell receptor beta chains from one sample in a study of T cell responses to AZD1222 COVID-19 vaccine. Produced via immunoSEQ multiplex PCR; TCRdb's table is partial and in-frame only. The data hold some 120,000 clones, with over 75% observed a single time. The sample was peripheral blood, taken on day 0 of MenACWY control vaccination. These receptors all come from an adult in good health. The CDR3 runs from the conserved cysteine through the conserved F or W. Each record gives: V gene, CDR3 length, D gene, clone size, J gene, CDR3 DNA, CDR3 protein. The D gene is left open where the match is weak. Size is omitted from some rows. Given values are once, few, many or a class for expanded clones.

>TRBV27|18|TRBD2|-|TRBJ2-3
TGTGCCAGCAGTTTAGGGAGGGCGGGAGTCCCCCCGCCTGATACGCAGTATTTT
CASSLGRAGVPPPDTQYF
>TRBV5-6|12|-|-|TRBJ1-1
TGTGCCAGCTCAGACCCAAACACTGAAGCTTTCTTT
CASSDPNTEAFF
>TRBV19|16|TRBD2|-|TRBJ2-5
TGTGCCAGTAGTATTGCTAGCGGGTCGTACCAAGAGACCCAGTACTTC
CASSIASGSYQETQYF
>TRBV11-2|15|TRBD2|-|TRBJ2-3
TGTGCCAGCAGCCCTCTAGCGGTGAGCACAGATACGCAGTATTTT
CASSPLAVSTDTQYF
>TRBV6-2/TRBV6-3|14|-|-|TRBJ1-6
TGTGCCAGCAGTGAGGGACATGGAAATTCACCCCTCCACTTT
CASSEGHGNSPLHF
>TRBV7-8|20|-|-|TRBJ2-6
TGTGCCAGCAGCATACCGCCGAGGGTTGGGCGTAGCCCTGGGGCCAACGTCCTGACTTTC
CASSIPPRVGRSPGANVLTF
>TRBV28|14|-|-|TRBJ1-1
TGTGCCAGCAGTTCCGGGACACCGAACACTGAAGCTTTCTTT
CASSSGTPNTEAFF
>TRBV20-1|14|-|few|TRBJ1-4
TGCAGTGCTAGTGCCAAGACAGTCGGTGAAAAACTGTTTTTT
CSASAKTVGEKLFF
>TRBV3-1/TRBV3-2|17|-|-|TRBJ1-5
TGTGCCAGCAGCCAAGCAGGGATCGGTTATAGCAATCAGCCCCAGCATTTT
CASSQAGIGYSNQPQHF
>TRBV27|12|-|-|TRBJ1-6
TGTGCCAGCAAACTGAGCGGAGGACCCCTCCACTTT
CASKLSGGPLHF
>TRBV18|14|-|-|TRBJ1-1
TGTGCCAGCTCACCAACGGGGAGGAACACTGAAGCTTTCTTT
CASSPTGRNTEAFF
>TRBV4-2|16|TRBD1|-|TRBJ1-4
TGTGCCAGCAGCCGAGATACAGGGGCAACTAATGAAAAACTGTTTTTT
CASSRDTGATNEKLFF
>TRBV5-1|15|TRBD1|-|TRBJ1-6
TGCGCCAGCAGCAGCAAGGGACAGGGGGCATCACCCCTCCACTTT
CASSSKGQGASPLHF
>TRBV7-8|15|-|-|TRBJ2-7
TGTGCCAGCAGCCCCCCGTCGGCTAGATTCTACGAGCAGTACTTC
CASSPPSARFYEQYF
>TRBV2|12|TRBD1|-|TRBJ1-4
TGTGCCACCCGACAGGGAGGTGAAAAACTGTTTTTT
CATRQGGEKLFF
>TRBV20-1|11|-|-|TRBJ1-2
TGCAGTGCTAGAGATACCGGTGGCTACACCTTC
CSARDTGGYTF
>TRBV11-2|15|-|-|TRBJ2-1
TGTGCCAGCAGCTTGAAGACGGCTAGCGTTTATGAGCAGTTCTTC
CASSLKTASVYEQFF
>TRBV27|15|TRBD1|-|TRBJ2-1
TGTGCCAGCATTAACCCGGGACAGGGGTACAATGAGCAGTTCTTC
CASINPGQGYNEQFF
>TRBV10-3|13|-|-|TRBJ2-7
TGTGCCATCAGTCCCCAGGGGATCGGCGAGCAGTACTTC
CAISPQGIGEQYF
>TRBV7-9|15|-|once|TRBJ2-1
TGTGCCAGCAGCCCCCGCTCCGGGAAAAACAATGAGCAGTTCTTC
CASSPRSGKNNEQFF
>TRBV15|14|-|once|TRBJ2-5
TGTGCCACCAGCAGAGGGCAGGCATCTGAGACCCAGTACTTC
CATSRGQASETQYF
>TRBV5-1|20|TRBD1|-|TRBJ1-1
TGCGCCAGCAGCCCCGTCCCGGGACAGGGACTACAACTCCAGAACACTGAAGCTTTCTTT
CASSPVPGQGLQLQNTEAFF
>TRBV5-1|14|-|-|TRBJ2-7
TGCGCCAGCAGCTTGGTTTCAGGGAGCTACGAGCAGTACTTC
CASSLVSGSYEQYF
>TRBV19|15|-|-|TRBJ1-3
TGTGCCAGTAGTACCGGGACATCGACTGGAAACACCATATATTTT
CASSTGTSTGNTIYF
>TRBV7-6|12|-|-|TRBJ2-5
TGTGCCAGCAGCCCTGGCCAAGAGACCCAGTACTTC
CASSPGQETQYF
>TRBV19|11|-|-|TRBJ1-2
TGTGCCAGCTCAGGGTACTATGGCTACACCTTC
CASSGYYGYTF
>TRBV6-6|17|-|-|TRBJ2-7
TGTGCCAGCAGTCCCCTTTTGGGAGGGGGATGGTCCTACGAGCAGTACTTC
CASSPLLGGGWSYEQYF
>TRBV11-2|13|-|-|TRBJ1-1
TGTGCCAGCAGCTTCATTCAGGGTCGTGAAGCTTTCTTT
CASSFIQGREAFF
>TRBV2|14|TRBD2|-|TRBJ2-7
TGTGCCAGCAGTTCCGGGACTAGGTTTTTCGAGCAGTACTTC
CASSSGTRFFEQYF
>TRBV7-8|17|-|-|TRBJ1-5
TGTGCCAGCAGCTTAGGGGGGTGGAGCAAGAGCAATCAGCCCCAGCATTTT
CASSLGGWSKSNQPQHF
>TRBV11-2|16|-|-|TRBJ1-2
TGTGCCAGCAGCTTAGGGGGCGACAGGAACCGCTATGGCTACACCTTC
CASSLGGDRNRYGYTF
>TRBV15|14|-|once|TRBJ2-3
TGTGCCACCAGCAGAGGGGCTAACACAGATACGCAGTATTTT
CATSRGANTDTQYF
>TRBV5-6|14|TRBD1|-|TRBJ1-6
TGTGCCAGCAGTCCTGACAGGGGCGGTTCACCCCTCCACTTT
CASSPDRGGSPLHF
>TRBV5-4|14|-|-|TRBJ2-5
TGTGCCAGCAGCTCAGGGCCTTACCAAGAGACCCAGTACTTC
CASSSGPYQETQYF
>TRBV12-3/TRBV12-4|13|TRBD1|-|TRBJ2-1
TGTGCCAGCAGTGGACAGGGGAGGAATGAGCAGTTCTTC
CASSGQGRNEQFF
>TRBV6-1|16|-|-|TRBJ1-5
TGTGCCAGCAGTGCCGTGCCCCCGGGGGGCAGTCAGCCCCAGCATTTT
CASSAVPPGGSQPQHF
>TRBV19|15|TRBD2|few|TRBJ2-7
TGTGCCAGTAGTATCCTAGCGGATAGCTCCTACGAGCAGTACTTC
CASSILADSSYEQYF
>TRBV15|14|TRBD1|-|TRBJ2-7
TGTGCCACCAGCAGAGACAGGGGGACGGGCGAGCAGTACTTC
CATSRDRGTGEQYF
>TRBV15|15|TRBD1|-|TRBJ1-2
TGTGCCACCAGCAGAGATCGGGGACAGGGCAGGGGCTACACCTTC
CATSRDRGQGRGYTF
>TRBV28|13|-|-|TRBJ2-7
TGTGCCAGTAACGGGCGGGTCTCCTACGAGCAGTACTTC
CASNGRVSYEQYF
>TRBV2|13|TRBD1|-|TRBJ1-1
TGTGCCAGCCAGGGGGGCAGGAACACTGAAGCTTTCTTT
CASQGGRNTEAFF
>TRBV24-1|14|-|-|TRBJ2-7
TGTGCCACCAGTGACCCAGGGAACTCCTACGAGCAGTACTTC
CATSDPGNSYEQYF
>TRBV28|13|-|-|TRBJ1-1
TGTGCCAGCAGTTTCGGGCGTAACACTGAAGCTTTCTTT
CASSFGRNTEAFF
>TRBV19|14|-|few|TRBJ2-5
TGTGCCAGTAGTTTTGGAGGCTTGGTAGAGACCCAGTACTTC
CASSFGGLVETQYF
>TRBV27|15|-|few|TRBJ1-6
TGTGCCAGCAGTTTAGAGGGTTCCTATAATTCACCCCTCCACTTT
CASSLEGSYNSPLHF
>TRBV7-2|14|-|-|TRBJ1-5
TGTGCCAGCAGCCCGAGTAGGGGCAATCAGCCCCAGCATTTT
CASSPSRGNQPQHF
>TRBV9|14|-|-|TRBJ2-5
TGTGCCAGCAGCCCGGAGAGGAGTGATGAGACCCAGTACTTC
CASSPERSDETQYF
>TRBV2|15|TRBD1|once|TRBJ2-7
TGTGCCAGCAGGACCGGGGGGACAGGGGGTAACGAGCAGTACTTC
CASRTGGTGGNEQYF
>TRBV4-2|16|-|-|TRBJ1-3
TGTGCCAGCAGCCAACGGGACACTTACTCTGGAAACACCATATATTTT
CASSQRDTYSGNTIYF
>TRBV6-1|12|-|-|TRBJ1-5
TGTGCCAGCAGTGACAGGGTTCAGCCCCAGCATTTT
CASSDRVQPQHF
>TRBV28|11|-|-|TRBJ2-7
TGTGCCAGCGGGACGGCCTACGAGCAGTACTTC
CASGTAYEQYF
>TRBV30|12|-|-|TRBJ1-2
TGTGCCTGGAGTGTAATTGGGGTTGGCTACACCTTC
CAWSVIGVGYTF
>TRBV21-1|19|-|-|TRBJ1-3
TGTGCCAGCAGCAAATTATGGGGAGACAGGGCAACCTCTGGAAACACCATATATTTT
CASSKLWGDRATSGNTIYF
>TRBV11-2|14|-|-|TRBJ1-2
TGTGCCAGCAGCTTTCCGGTAATCAACTATGGCTACACCTTC
CASSFPVINYGYTF
>TRBV20-1|11|-|-|TRBJ2-7
TGCAGTGCTAGAGGGGGTATCGAGCAGTACTTC
CSARGGIEQYF
>TRBV2|15|-|-|TRBJ1-1
TGTGCCAGCAGTTTATATTCCGCGATGAACACTGAAGCTTTCTTT
CASSLYSAMNTEAFF
>TRBV3-1/TRBV3-2|14|-|-|TRBJ1-2
TGTGCCAGCAGCCAAGATCTCCCAGCCTATGGCTACACCTTC
CASSQDLPAYGYTF